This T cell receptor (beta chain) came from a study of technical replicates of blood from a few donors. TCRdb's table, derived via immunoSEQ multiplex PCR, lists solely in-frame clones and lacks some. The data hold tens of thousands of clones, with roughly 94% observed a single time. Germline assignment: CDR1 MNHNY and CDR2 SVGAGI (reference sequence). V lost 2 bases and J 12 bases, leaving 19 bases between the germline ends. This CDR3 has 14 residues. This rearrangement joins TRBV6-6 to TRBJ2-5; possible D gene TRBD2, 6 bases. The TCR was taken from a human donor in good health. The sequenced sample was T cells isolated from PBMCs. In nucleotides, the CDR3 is TGTGCCAGCAGTTACCCCACGGTGGCGGGGCCAGAGTACTTC. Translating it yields CASSYPTVAGPEYF.